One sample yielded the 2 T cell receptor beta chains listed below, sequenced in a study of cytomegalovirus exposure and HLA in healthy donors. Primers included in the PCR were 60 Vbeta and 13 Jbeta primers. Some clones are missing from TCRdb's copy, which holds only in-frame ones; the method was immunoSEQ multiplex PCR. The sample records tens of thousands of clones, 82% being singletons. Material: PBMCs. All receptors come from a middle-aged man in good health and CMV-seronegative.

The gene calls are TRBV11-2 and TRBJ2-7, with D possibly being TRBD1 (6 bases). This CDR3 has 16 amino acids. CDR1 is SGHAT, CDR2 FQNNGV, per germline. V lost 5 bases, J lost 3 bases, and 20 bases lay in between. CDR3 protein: CASSPTGSGGDYEQYF. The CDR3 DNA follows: TGTGCCAGCAGCCCCACAGGGTCCGGCGGAGACTACGAGCAGTACTTC.

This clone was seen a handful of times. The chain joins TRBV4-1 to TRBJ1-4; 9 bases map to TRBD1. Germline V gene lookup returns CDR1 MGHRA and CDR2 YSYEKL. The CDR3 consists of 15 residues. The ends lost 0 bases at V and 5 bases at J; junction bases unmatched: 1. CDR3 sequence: CASSQDGTGNEKLFF. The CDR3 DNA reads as TGCGCCAGCAGCCAAGATGGGACAGGGAATGAAAAACTGTTTTTT.